Presented here are 19 T cell receptor beta chains from one specimen sequenced in a study of early T cells in non-severe SARS-CoV-2 infection. TCRdb called the 5' RACE reads again in MiXCR, with one record for every CDR3 protein. Of about 97,000 distinct CDR3 sequences in the sample, approximately 10% are singletons; the top ten hold approximately 4.7%. The input for sequencing was whole blood, taken at baseline. All receptors come from an adult who was a healthcare worker with PCR-confirmed SARS-CoV-2 infection or an uninfected control (not recorded which).

This rearrangement joins TRBV29-1 to TRBJ2-2; tentatively, D is TRBD1 (5 bases). Trimming took off 6 bases at V and 3 bases at J, with 14 bases between the two ends. The germline V gene has CDR1 SQVTM and CDR2 ANQGSEA. The CDR3 runs to 14 residues. The CDR3 sequence is CSVRWGRDTGELFF. Written as DNA, the CDR3 is TGCAGCGTGCGGTGGGGCCGGGACACCGGGGAGCTGTTTTTT.

This clonotype was counted a few times. The chain links TRBV12-3 or TRBV12-4 to TRBJ2-7; TRBD2 matches 7 bases. V shed 6 bases and J 1 base; nucleotides not matched to a gene: 12. The CDR3 has 16 amino acids. CDR3 protein: CASRGDYRDGSYEQYF. CDR3 coding DNA: TGTGCCAGCAGGGGGGACTACAGAGACGGTTCCTACGAGCAGTACTTC.

V and J are TRBV20-1 and TRBJ2-1; 15 bases are a match to TRBD2. Germline V gene sequence: CDR1 DFQATT, CDR2 SNEGSKA (reference sequence). The CDR3 is made up of 13 amino acids. The CDR3 nucleotides are TGCAGCGCCGGGACTAGCGGGAGGAATGAGCAGTTCTTC. It encodes CSAGTSGRNEQFF.

The chain is built from TRBV11-2 and TRBJ2-7, with D perhaps matching TRBD2 (6 bases). This CDR3 is built from 15 residues. With 5 bases removed from V and 3 bases from J, the gap between germline ends came to 17 bases. Germline values: CDR1 SGHAT, CDR2 FQNNGV. The CDR3 reads CASSPTAGSVYEQYF. The CDR3 nucleotides read TGTGCCAGCAGCCCTACAGCGGGTTCAGTCTACGAGCAGTACTTC.

This clonotype showed up just a few times. The chain is built from TRBV7-8 and TRBJ1-1, with D possibly TRBD1 on 6 matching bases. Trimming left V 5 bases short and J 9 bases short, with 10 bases between. This CDR3 is 11 amino acids long. Germline assignment: CDR1 SGHVS and CDR2 FQNEAQ. The CDR3 here is CASSATGKAFF. DNA of the CDR3: TGTGCCAGCAGCGCTACAGGGAAAGCTTTCTTT.

This clonotype was detected many times. V usage is TRBV12-3 or TRBV12-4 and J usage is TRBJ1-5; no definite D call. The V end was cut by 6 bases, the J end by 0 bases, with 12 bases between. The CDR3 covers 15 residues. The CDR3 reads CASSPFLLSNQPQHF. CDR3 DNA: TGTGCCAGCAGCCCCTTCCTACTTAGCAATCAGCCCCAGCATTTT.

This clonotype was observed a few times. The chain has TRBV7-9 and TRBJ2-1; 14 positions agree with TRBD2. The junction had 10 bases not matched to a gene; V was cut back by 4 bases and J by 8 bases. CDR1 and CDR2 from the germline V gene are SEHNR and FQNEAQ (reference sequence). This CDR3 is 17 amino acids long. The DNA of the CDR3 is TGTGCCAGCAGCTCCGCGTCGGGACTAGCGGGAGATCATGAGCAGTTCTTC. Translation gives CASSSASGLAGDHEQFF.

This rearrangement joins TRBV11-2 to TRBJ2-3; D may be TRBD1 or TRBD2 (5 bases each). CDR1 and CDR2 (germline): SGHAT, FQNNGV. This CDR3 spans 17 amino acids. The V and J ends lost 0 bases and 4 bases respectively, with 17 bases between them. The CDR3 reads CASSLDIIGGSPDTQYF. The CDR3 DNA reads as TGTGCCAGCAGCTTAGATATAATTGGGGGTTCACCAGATACGCAGTATTTT. The whole variable domain, filled in from reference TRBV11-2 and TRBJ2-3, reads EAGVAQSPRYKIIEKRQSVAFWCNPISGHATLYWYQQILGQGPKLLIQFQNNGVVDDSQLPKDRFSAERLKGVDSTLKIQPAKLEDSAVYLCASSLDIIGGSPDTQYFGPGTRLTVL.

This chain connects TRBV6-1 to TRBJ2-6, with D possibly being TRBD1 or TRBD2 (5 bases each). Germline assignment: CDR1 MNHNS and CDR2 SASEGT. The length of the CDR3 is 18 residues. V gave up 6 bases and J gave up 0 bases, with 18 bases separating them. CDR3 sequence: CASRRGTLSTSGANVLTF. The CDR3 bases are TGTGCCAGCAGAAGAGGGACCCTAAGCACCTCTGGGGCCAACGTCCTGACTTTC.

This clonotype has a count of ten or more. The rearrangement uses TRBV7-3 and TRBJ2-3, with 9 bases matching TRBD2. The trim removed 1 base at V and 6 bases at J, leaving 5 bases unmatched. The germline CDR1 and CDR2 sequences are SGHTA and FQGTGA. The CDR3 runs 15 residues. CDR3 DNA sequence: TGTGCCAGCAGCTTAATAGCGGGAGCACCGGATACGCAGTATTTT. Its protein product is CASSLIAGAPDTQYF.

This clonotype appeared a few times. J is TRBJ1-2 and V is TRBV27; perhaps TRBD1 as D (6 bases). The germline V gene has CDR1 MNHEY and CDR2 SMNVEV (reference sequence). CDR3 length: 15 residues. Trimming pared 6 bases from V and 4 bases from J, leaving 18 bases between. CDR3 residues: CASSYRDTDFYGYTF. The CDR3 bases are TGTGCCAGCAGCTACCGGGACACAGATTTCTATGGCTACACCTTC.

At least ten counts were recorded for this clonotype. The chain recombines TRBV20-1 with TRBJ2-3, with D possibly matching TRBD2 (5 bases). The CDR3 runs 13 residues. CDR1 DFQATT and CDR2 SNEGSKA come from the germline V gene (reference sequence). The V end lost 0 bases, the J end lost 3 bases, and 7 bases lay between the germline ends. The CDR3 nucleotides read TGCAGTGCTAGAGATAGCGCGACAGATACGCAGTATTTT. Its protein product is CSARDSATDTQYF.

This clonotype showed up many times. This chain connects TRBV7-9 to TRBJ1-2; D is ambiguous. The V and J ends lost 6 bases and 9 bases respectively, with 14 bases between them. There are 12 residues in the CDR3. CDR1 SEHNR and CDR2 FQNEAQ come from the germline V gene (reference sequence). The CDR3 is CASRGQDGRYTF. As DNA, the CDR3 is TGTGCCAGCAGGGGCCAGGACGGGCGCTACACCTTC.

In this sample, this clonotype turned up a few times. The V call is TRBV20-1, the J call TRBJ2-1; the D gene is possibly TRBD2 (6 bases). V shed 3 bases and J shed 0 bases, with 21 bases lying between them. CDR3 size: 18 residues. Per germline, CDR1 DFQATT and CDR2 SNEGSKA (reference sequence). The CDR3 DNA reads TGCAGTGCTAGGGATAGTTCGGGCGGGGAAAGCTCCTACAATGAGCAGTTCTTC. Translating it yields CSARDSSGGESSYNEQFF.

This clonotype has just a few counts. The chain links TRBV29-1 to TRBJ2-7; no reliable D call. V was shortened by 4 bases and J by 5 bases, with 6 bases between the two germline ends. Germline lookup yields CDR1 SQVTM and CDR2 ANQGSEA. CDR3 size: 10 residues. The chain's CDR3 is CSVVFHEQYF. Here the CDR3 DNA reads TGCAGCGTTGTCTTCCACGAGCAGTACTTC.

The chain links TRBV6-4 to TRBJ1-1; D might be TRBD1 (6 bases). This CDR3 is 14 amino acids long. V was clipped by 6 bases and J by 0 bases, with 11 bases between them. CDR1 is MRHNA and CDR2 is SNTAGT in the germline V gene. The CDR3 sequence: CASSPQGMNTEAFF. The CDR3 DNA reads as TGTGCCAGCAGCCCACAGGGCATGAACACTGAAGCTTTCTTT.

This clonotype showed up many times. V is TRBV6-5 and J is TRBJ2-7; D is perhaps TRBD2 (5 bases). The CDR3 has 13 amino acids. The V gene's germline CDR1 is MNHEY and CDR2 SVGAGI. V lost 4 bases to trimming and J lost 5 bases, with 12 bases between them. The CDR3 sequence: CASSSQLGDEQYF. The CDR3 coding sequence is TGTGCCAGCAGTTCCCAATTGGGAGACGAGCAGTACTTC.

This clonotype was seen a few times. This chain connects TRBV23-1 to TRBJ2-1, with TRBD2 identical over 7 bases. TRBV23-1 counts as an open reading frame of uncertain function. This CDR3 comprises 15 residues. Unmatched junction bases numbered 12, after V lost 8 bases and J lost 5 bases. Here the CDR3 reads CASCRETSMHNEQFF. The CDR3 bases are TGCGCCAGCTGCCGCGAGACTAGCATGCACAATGAGCAGTTCTTC.

The chain links TRBV2 to TRBJ2-5; unclear D gene. This CDR3 has 12 amino acids. The germline V gene encodes CDR1 SNHLY and CDR2 FYNNEI. Trimming pared 6 bases from V and 3 bases from J, leaving 8 bases between. The CDR3 loop is CASSVTEETQYF. The CDR3 bases are TGTGCCAGCAGCGTCACCGAAGAGACCCAGTACTTC.